This TCR beta chain was obtained from a study of blood T cell repertoires in COVID-19. Deletions cut 4 bases from V and 4 bases from J, with 13 bases between. In germline, CDR1 is SGHDN, CDR2 FVKESK. This CDR3 region has 14 residues. TCRdb's table, derived via immunoSEQ multiplex PCR, lists solely in-frame clones and lacks some. The sample yields almost 95,000 clones, around 82% seen once. The sample was peripheral blood. This TCR was sampled from a man in his 60s with acute or convalescent COVID-19. The chain couples TRBV14 to TRBJ1-2, with D perhaps matching TRBD1 (5 bases). The CDR3 coding sequence is TGTGCCAGCAGCCGAGGGGACTTCATCTATGGCTACACCTTC. Amino acid sequence: CASSRGDFIYGYTF.